This is a list of T cell receptor beta chains from one sample in a study of beta chain features in type 1 diabetes. The method was immunoSEQ multiplex PCR; TCRdb's version includes in-frame clones alone and lacks a portion of them. The table includes some 220,000 clones, approximately 11% detected once. The sequencing sample was made of central memory CD4+ T cells from blood. The receptor source for this set is a man younger than 35 in good health. Each CDR3 is given with its conserved first and last residue. A D gene is named only where the DNA matches it firmly. Not all rows give a size; the values are once, few, many and, for expanded clones, a class.

clone_size: -; d_call: -; j_call: TRBJ2-7; v_call: TRBV29-1; cdr3_aa: CSARGPGAYEQYF; cdr3_nt: TGCAGCGCTAGGGGTCCGGGGGCCTACGAGCAGTACTTC
clone_size: -; d_call: -; j_call: TRBJ2-5; v_call: TRBV9; cdr3_aa: CASSLTGIETQYF; cdr3_nt: TGTGCCAGCAGCCTCACAGGGATAGAGACCCAGTACTTC
clone_size: few; d_call: -; j_call: TRBJ2-6; v_call: TRBV4-1; cdr3_aa: CASSQEPLNSGANVLTF; cdr3_nt: TGCGCCAGCAGCCAAGAGCCTCTTAACTCTGGGGCCAACGTCCTGACTTTC
clone_size: few; d_call: -; j_call: TRBJ1-2; v_call: TRBV30; cdr3_aa: CAWSIVRDYGYTF; cdr3_nt: TGTGCCTGGAGTATTGTTAGGGACTATGGCTACACCTTC
clone_size: few; d_call: -; j_call: TRBJ2-7; v_call: TRBV27; cdr3_aa: CASSLSYLSSYEQYF; cdr3_nt: TGTGCCAGCAGTTTATCCTACTTGAGCTCCTACGAGCAGTACTTC
clone_size: few; d_call: -; j_call: TRBJ1-1; v_call: TRBV30; cdr3_aa: CAWSVQMNTEAFF; cdr3_nt: TGTGCCTGGAGTGTACAGATGAACACTGAAGCTTTCTTT
clone_size: few; d_call: -; j_call: TRBJ2-3; v_call: TRBV7-9; cdr3_aa: CASSLGGYSDTQYF; cdr3_nt: TGTGCCAGCAGCCTTGGCGGCTATTCAGATACGCAGTATTTT
clone_size: -; d_call: -; j_call: TRBJ2-3; v_call: TRBV7-3; cdr3_aa: CASSLESRGDTQYF; cdr3_nt: TGTGCCAGCAGCTTAGAATCCCGCGGGGATACGCAGTATTTT
clone_size: -; d_call: TRBD1; j_call: TRBJ1-2; v_call: TRBV18; cdr3_aa: CASSPGQGVNYGYTF; cdr3_nt: TGTGCCAGCTCACCCGGGCAGGGGGTAAACTATGGCTACACCTTC
clone_size: few; d_call: -; j_call: TRBJ2-7; v_call: TRBV28; cdr3_aa: CASTWSGTGSYEQYF; cdr3_nt: TGTGCCAGCACCTGGTCCGGGACTGGCTCCTACGAGCAGTACTTC
clone_size: -; d_call: -; j_call: TRBJ2-5; v_call: TRBV5-1; cdr3_aa: CASSLDRGQLTQYF; cdr3_nt: TGCGCCAGCAGCTTGGATCGGGGCCAGTTAACCCAGTACTTC
clone_size: many; d_call: -; j_call: TRBJ2-2; v_call: TRBV7-3; cdr3_aa: CASSTTRSGELFF; cdr3_nt: TGTGCCAGCAGCACGACTAGATCCGGGGAGCTGTTTTTT
clone_size: -; d_call: TRBD1; j_call: TRBJ1-2; v_call: TRBV10-3; cdr3_aa: CAILDREEDYGYTF; cdr3_nt: TGTGCCATTCTGGACAGGGAAGAGGACTATGGCTACACCTTC
clone_size: -; d_call: TRBD2; j_call: TRBJ2-1; v_call: TRBV11-2; cdr3_aa: CASSSTGGDRNEQFF; cdr3_nt: TGTGCCAGCAGCTCTACGGGAGGCGATCGGAATGAGCAGTTCTTC
clone_size: many; d_call: -; j_call: TRBJ2-1; v_call: TRBV7-2; cdr3_aa: CASSLGQANEQFF; cdr3_nt: TGTGCCAGCAGCCTTGGCCAGGCCAATGAGCAGTTCTTC
clone_size: few; d_call: TRBD1; j_call: TRBJ2-2; v_call: TRBV6-5; cdr3_aa: CASSSGQTRGELFF; cdr3_nt: TGTGCCAGCAGTTCGGGACAGACTCGCGGGGAGCTGTTTTTT
clone_size: -; d_call: -; j_call: TRBJ2-3; v_call: TRBV12-5; cdr3_aa: CASFWRDTQYF; cdr3_nt: TGTGCTAGTTTTTGGCGAGATACGCAGTATTTT
clone_size: few; d_call: TRBD2; j_call: TRBJ2-2; v_call: TRBV6-5; cdr3_aa: CASSRAGLATGELFF; cdr3_nt: TGTGCCAGCAGTCGGGCGGGACTAGCAACCGGGGAGCTGTTTTTT
clone_size: -; d_call: TRBD1; j_call: TRBJ1-2; v_call: TRBV29-1; cdr3_aa: CSVNRGDYGYTF; cdr3_nt: TGCAGCGTTAACAGGGGAGACTATGGCTACACCTTC
clone_size: -; d_call: -; j_call: TRBJ2-7; v_call: TRBV5-1; cdr3_aa: CASSLDRVLYEQYF; cdr3_nt: TGCGCCAGCAGCTTGGACAGGGTCCTTTACGAGCAGTACTTC
clone_size: few; d_call: -; j_call: TRBJ2-5; v_call: TRBV7-7; cdr3_aa: CASSLAVGHRETQYF; cdr3_nt: TGTGCCAGCAGCTTGGCAGTGGGACATCGAGAGACCCAGTACTTC
clone_size: -; d_call: -; j_call: TRBJ2-2; v_call: TRBV30; cdr3_aa: CAWRAKGLTGELFF; cdr3_nt: TGTGCCTGGAGAGCAAAGGGACTCACCGGGGAGCTGTTTTTT
clone_size: -; d_call: -; j_call: TRBJ2-7; v_call: TRBV7-9; cdr3_aa: CASSSGTYYEQYF; cdr3_nt: TGTGCCAGCAGCTCCGGGACTTACTACGAGCAGTACTTC
clone_size: few; d_call: TRBD1; j_call: TRBJ2-7; v_call: TRBV15; cdr3_aa: CATSRDRGREQYF; cdr3_nt: TGTGCCACCTCCCGGGACAGGGGGAGGGAGCAGTACTTC
clone_size: -; d_call: -; j_call: TRBJ1-2; v_call: TRBV30; cdr3_aa: CAWSVPRQASDYTF; cdr3_nt: TGTGCCTGGAGTGTACCCCGACAGGCGTCTGACTACACCTTC
clone_size: few; d_call: -; j_call: TRBJ2-5; v_call: TRBV10-3; cdr3_aa: CAISESRQETQYF; cdr3_nt: TGTGCCATCAGTGAGTCACGCCAAGAGACCCAGTACTTC
clone_size: -; d_call: TRBD1; j_call: TRBJ2-7; v_call: TRBV29-1; cdr3_aa: CSVGLDRGDEQYF; cdr3_nt: TGCAGCGTTGGCCTTGACAGGGGGGACGAGCAGTACTTC
clone_size: -; d_call: -; j_call: TRBJ2-1; v_call: TRBV5-1; cdr3_aa: CASTMLRGNNEQFF; cdr3_nt: TGCGCCAGCACTATGCTTCGGGGGAACAATGAGCAGTTCTTC
clone_size: -; d_call: -; j_call: TRBJ1-1; v_call: TRBV29-1; cdr3_aa: CSVGGAEMNTEAFF; cdr3_nt: TGCAGCGTTGGGGGGGCAGAAATGAACACTGAAGCTTTCTTT